This T cell receptor (beta chain) was documented in a study of T cells after posttransplantation cyclophosphamide. The protocol was immunoSEQ multiplex PCR, while the TCRdb copy is restricted to in-frame clones and leaves out a portion. Of 19,000 or so clones in the sample, roughly 98% were seen once. J lost 5 bases, V lost 4 bases, and 3 bases had no gene match. Germline CDR1 and CDR2: SSHAT and FNYEAQ (reference sequence). This CDR3 has 14 amino acids. The sequenced sample consisted of naive CD8+ T cells sorted from PBMCs. The TCR was taken from a man in his forties in good health, CMV-negative, and a related stem cell transplant donor. The chain carries TRBV7-7 and TRBJ2-2; 8 nucleotides line up with TRBD1. CDR3: CASSSTGDTGELFF. Here the CDR3 DNA reads TGTGCCAGCAGCTCGACAGGGGATACCGGGGAGCTGTTTTTT.